This entry lists 26 T cell receptor beta chains sequenced from one sample in a study of radiation and T cells in renal cell carcinoma. Using immunoSEQ multiplex PCR, the repertoire was profiled, and TCRdb retains in-frame clones only, with some absent. The repertoire holds fewer than 30,000 clones, with over 70% as singletons. Time point here: blood 2 weeks post-SBRT. Treatment noted: 15 Gy SBRT to primary tumor, nephrectomy 4 weeks later. This specimen was blood, taken from a patient whose treatment included radiotherapy and nephrectomy. The origin of the receptors is a man in his sixties with renal cell carcinoma.

The chain combines TRBV28 with TRBJ2-1; D is perhaps TRBD1 or TRBD2 (5 bases each). Trimming took off 10 bases at V and 0 bases at J, with 19 bases between the two ends. This CDR3 comprises 16 residues. Germline loops: CDR1 MDHEN, CDR2 SYDVKM. CDR3 protein: CATSLSGTSSYNEQFF. The CDR3 region has the DNA TGTGCCACCTCGCTGTCCGGGACCAGCTCCTACAATGAGCAGTTCTTC.

The V gene is TRBV4-1, the J gene TRBJ1-3; TRBD1 aligns across 8 bases. The CDR3 has 18 amino acids. The V and J ends lost 3 bases and 3 bases, in that order; junction bases with no gene match: 13. Germline assignment: CDR1 MGHRA and CDR2 YSYEKL. The CDR3 sequence is CASSQTLTTGTGGNTIYF. DNA for the CDR3: TGCGCCAGCAGCCAGACACTTACTACCGGGACAGGTGGAAACACCATATATTTT.

The chain carries TRBV19 and TRBJ2-4; D gene uncertain. V was shortened by 4 bases and J by 0 bases, with 7 bases between the two germline ends. This CDR3 is built from 14 residues. The V gene's germline CDR1 is LNHDA and CDR2 SQIVND (reference sequence). The CDR3 nucleotides are TGTGCCAGTAGTAAGAGCTTAGCCAAAAACATTCAGTACTTC. As protein: CASSKSLAKNIQYF.

This chain connects TRBV27 to TRBJ1-1, with a tentative D call TRBD1 (5 bases). Per germline, CDR1 MNHEY and CDR2 SMNVEV (reference sequence). The CDR3 spans 17 residues. Trimming left V 6 bases short and J 4 bases short, with 24 bases between. The CDR3 spells CASSLRLWEGMITEAFF. The CDR3 DNA is TGTGCCAGCAGCCTTCGATTGTGGGAGGGGATGATCACTGAAGCTTTCTTT.

The chain is built from TRBV4-1 and TRBJ1-2, with 9 positions matching TRBD1. Trimming cost V 4 bases and J 2 bases; bases outside gene matches: 2. The CDR3 sequence is 14 residues long. Germline lookup yields CDR1 MGHRA and CDR2 YSYEKL. Here the CDR3 DNA reads TGCGCCAGCAGCCGAGGGACAGGGAACTATGGCTACACCTTC. It encodes CASSRGTGNYGYTF.

The chain combines TRBV19 with TRBJ1-1; 9 bases match TRBD1. Trimming at V came to 7 bases and at J to 2 bases, leaving 8 bases not matched to a gene. Per germline, CDR1 LNHDA and CDR2 SQIVND (reference sequence). The CDR3 is 15 residues long. This CDR3 is CASILTGGGNTEAFF. CDR3 DNA sequence: TGTGCCAGTATTCTCACAGGGGGCGGAAACACTGAAGCTTTCTTT.

This rearrangement joins TRBV19 to TRBJ2-3, with 8 bases identical to TRBD2. There are 14 residues in the CDR3. Germline loops: CDR1 LNHDA, CDR2 SQIVND (reference sequence). Losses at the gene ends were 5 bases for V and 4 bases for J; bases not matched to a gene: 5. The DNA for the CDR3 is TGTGCCAGTAGTCGGACTAGCTTCGCAGATACGCAGTATTTT. Protein: CASSRTSFADTQYF.

The rearrangement joins TRBV15 to TRBJ2-3; 9 bases fit TRBD1. The CDR3 has 15 residues. The junction had 3 bases not matched to a gene; V was cut back by 2 bases and J by 3 bases. From germline, CDR1 is LNHNV and CDR2 YYDKDF (reference sequence). CDR3 nucleotide sequence: TGTGCCACCAGCAGAAGGACAGGGGCTACAGATACGCAGTATTTT. Protein product: CATSRRTGATDTQYF.

The V gene is TRBV30, the J gene TRBJ2-3; the D gene is possibly TRBD2 (6 bases). The CDR3 consists of 14 residues. CDR1 is GTSNPN, CDR2 SVGIG, per germline (reference sequence). Trimming pared 2 bases from V and 9 bases from J, leaving 18 bases between. CDR3 amino acids: CAWSPWGTGTTQYF. For the CDR3, the DNA is TGTGCCTGGAGTCCTTGGGGGACTGGAACAACGCAGTATTTT.

V is TRBV29-1 and J is TRBJ2-7; maybe TRBD1 (6 bases). With 2 bases removed from V and 9 bases from J, the gap between germline ends came to 11 bases. Germline assignment: CDR1 SQVTM and CDR2 ANQGSEA. The CDR3 length is 11 residues. The DNA of the CDR3 is TGCAGCGTTGAACAGGGGTCGGGGCAGTACTTC. This encodes CSVEQGSGQYF.

The J gene is TRBJ2-5, the V gene TRBV18; D gene uncertain. Germline CDR1 and CDR2: KGHSH and LQKENI. This CDR3 is 15 amino acids long. Trimming pared 3 bases from V and 2 bases from J, leaving 13 bases between. Written as DNA, the CDR3 is TGTGCCAGCTCACCCCTCCGAGGTACACAAGAGACCCAGTACTTC. Translation gives CASSPLRGTQETQYF.

This sequence joins TRBV29-1 and TRBJ1-2, with D hard to call. V gave up 7 bases and J gave up 8 bases, with 14 bases separating them. This CDR3 has 11 residues. Germline V CDR1 and CDR2: SQVTM, ANQGSEA. The CDR3 region has the DNA TGCAGCGCCTCCAGTTCTGGGGGCTACACCTTC. Its translation: CSASSSGGYTF.

The chain has TRBV5-4 and TRBJ2-3; 8 bases are shared with TRBD1. Germline V gene lookup returns CDR1 SGHNT and CDR2 YYREEE (reference sequence). This CDR3 contains 15 residues. With V trimmed by 4 bases and J by 1 base, 5 bases remained unmatched. The CDR3 loop reads CASSQLGQGTDTQYF. The CDR3 nucleotides are TGTGCCAGCAGCCAACTGGGACAGGGCACAGATACGCAGTATTTT.

This chain joins TRBV2 and TRBJ1-2; D uncertain. From germline, CDR1 is SNHLY and CDR2 FYNNEI. The V gene lost 3 bases and the J gene lost 4 bases, with 12 bases spanning the gap. The CDR3 runs 14 residues. CDR3 protein: CASSEPLALYGYTF. The DNA for the CDR3 is TGTGCCAGCAGTGAGCCGTTGGCGCTCTATGGCTACACCTTC. The full variable domain, with the rest looked up from reference TRBV2 and TRBJ1-2, is EPEVTQTPSHQVTQMGQEVILRCVPISNHLYFYWYRQILGQKVEFLVSFYNNEISEKSEIFDDQFSVERPDGSNFTLKIRSTKLEDSAMYFCASSEPLALYGYTFGSGTRLTVV.

This rearrangement joins TRBV5-4 to TRBJ2-1; possibly TRBD2 for D (6 bases). This CDR3 contains 14 residues. V was shortened by 7 bases and J by 10 bases, with 21 bases between the two germline ends. Germline CDR1 reads SGHNT; CDR2 reads YYREEE (reference sequence). The CDR3 coding sequence is TGTGCCAGCGCAAAAGACCCTTTTCGGGGGGAGCAGTTCTTC. As protein: CASAKDPFRGEQFF.

This clone was detected only once. V is TRBV29-1 and J is TRBJ2-5, with 12 bases matching TRBD2. V was pared by 6 bases and J by 2 bases, with 1 base of the junction left unmatched. CDR1 and CDR2 (germline): SQVTM, ANQGSEA. The CDR3 has 13 amino acids. The CDR3 bases are TGCAGCGTAGGACTAGCGGGACAAGAGACCCAGTACTTC. Its protein product is CSVGLAGQETQYF.

The rearrangement joins TRBV19 to TRBJ2-7, with 8 bases fitting TRBD1. This CDR3 has 14 amino acids. From germline, CDR1 is LNHDA and CDR2 SQIVND (reference sequence). With V trimmed by 5 bases and J by 5 bases, 8 bases remained unmatched. CDR3 amino acids: CASSSRDRYHEQYF. Here the CDR3 DNA reads TGTGCCAGTAGTTCTCGGGACAGGTACCACGAGCAGTACTTC.

The chain has TRBV7-2 and TRBJ2-3, with 9 bases matching TRBD1. In germline, CDR1 is SGHTA, CDR2 FQGNSA. This CDR3 region has 17 residues. V was pared by 1 base and J by 3 bases, with 8 bases of the junction left unmatched. CDR3 DNA sequence: TGTGCCAGCAGCTTAGGTTTTTTGGGACAGGGAACAGATACGCAGTATTTT. Protein: CASSLGFLGQGTDTQYF.

The genes are TRBV10-3 and TRBJ2-7; the D call may be TRBD1 or TRBD2 (5 bases each). The germline V and J ends were trimmed by 10 bases and 4 bases, with 17 bases remaining between them. In germline, CDR1 is ENHRY, CDR2 SYGVKD. This CDR3 region has 13 residues. CDR3 sequence: CATEEGRSYEQYF. CDR3 DNA sequence: TGTGCCACCGAAGAGGGACGGTCGTACGAGCAGTACTTC.

The chain couples TRBV30 to TRBJ1-3; D gene uncertain. V gave up 4 bases and J gave up 4 bases, with 32 bases separating them. Germline V CDR1 and CDR2: GTSNPN, SVGIG (reference sequence). This CDR3 has 20 residues. CDR3 region: CAWNLVSREAETLVGNTIYF. The CDR3 region has the DNA TGTGCCTGGAATCTCGTCTCTCGGGAGGCCGAAACTCTGGTCGGAAACACCATATATTTT.

The chain joins TRBV18 to TRBJ1-4; possibly TRBD1 for D (6 bases). V was shortened by 2 bases and J by 7 bases, with 14 bases between the two germline ends. The length of the CDR3 is 15 residues. Germline lookup yields CDR1 KGHSH and CDR2 LQKENI. The CDR3 region is CASSPNRDTLEKLFF. The DNA of the CDR3 is TGTGCCAGCTCACCAAACCGGGACACCCTTGAAAAACTGTTTTTT. Full variable domain (missing parts from reference TRBV18 and TRBJ1-4): NAGVMQNPRHLVRRRGQEARLRCSPMKGHSHVYWYRQLPEEGLKFMVYLQKENIIDESGMPKERFSAEFPKEGPSILRIQQVVRGDSAAYFCASSPNRDTLEKLFFGSGTQLSVL.

The V call is TRBV28, the J call TRBJ1-5, with D possibly being TRBD1 (6 bases). Germline-derived CDR1 and CDR2 are MDHEN and SYDVKM. The V end was cut by 7 bases, the J end by 11 bases, with 24 bases between. This CDR3 region has 15 residues. The chain's CDR3 is CASTSLRTAGLAQHF. CDR3 coding DNA: TGTGCCAGCACCTCGCTACGGACAGCGGGTTTGGCCCAGCATTTT.

CDR3 DNA: TGTGCCAGCAGCACTCGACCCTATCCAAACACCGGGGAGCTGTTTTTT. This translates into CASSTRPYPNTGELFF. This chain uses TRBV9 with TRBJ2-2; D is undetermined. CDR1 is SGDLS, CDR2 YYNGEE, per germline. This CDR3 has 16 amino acids. Trimming cost V 4 bases and J 2 bases, with 15 bases left between them.

This chain connects TRBV7-9 to TRBJ2-5, with 8 bases fitting TRBD1. Trimming removed 5 bases from V and 5 bases from J; junction bases left unmatched: 4. The CDR3 runs to 13 residues. CDR1 is SEHNR, CDR2 FQNEAQ, per germline (reference sequence). In nucleotides, the CDR3 is TGTGCCAGCAGCGGACAGGGTGGTGAGACCCAGTACTTC. Translated, it gives CASSGQGGETQYF.

The chain recombines TRBV21-1 with TRBJ2-1; TRBD2 was called by the table and not checked on the DNA. TRBV21-1 is assigned pseudogene status. The CDR3 extends over 17 amino acids. CDR3 sequence reads: CASSKIATSGKYNEQFF. As DNA, the CDR3 is TGTGCCAGCAGCAAAATCGCCACTAGCGGTAAGTACAATGAGCAGTTCTTC.

The chain links TRBV4-1 to TRBJ2-5, with 9 bases that match TRBD1. This CDR3 contains 14 residues. J was trimmed by 5 bases and V by 4 bases; bases with no gene match: 5. Germline CDR1 and CDR2: MGHRA and YSYEKL. The CDR3 DNA follows: TGCGCCAGCAGCCCCGGGACAGGGACGGAGACCCAGTACTTC. This codes for CASSPGTGTETQYF.